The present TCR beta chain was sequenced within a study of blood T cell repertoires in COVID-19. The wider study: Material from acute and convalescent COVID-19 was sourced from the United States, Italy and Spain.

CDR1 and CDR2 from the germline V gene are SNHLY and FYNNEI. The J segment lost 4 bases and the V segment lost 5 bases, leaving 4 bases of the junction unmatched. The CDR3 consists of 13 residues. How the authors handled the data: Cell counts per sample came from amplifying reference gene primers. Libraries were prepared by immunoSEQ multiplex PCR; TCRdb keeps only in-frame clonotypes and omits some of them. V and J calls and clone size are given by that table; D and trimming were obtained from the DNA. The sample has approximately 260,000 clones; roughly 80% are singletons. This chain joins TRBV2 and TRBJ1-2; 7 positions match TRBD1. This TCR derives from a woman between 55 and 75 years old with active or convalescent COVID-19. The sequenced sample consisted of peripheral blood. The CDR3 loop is CASSYGTVYGYTF. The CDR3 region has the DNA TGTGCCAGCAGTTACGGGACAGTCTATGGCTACACCTTC.